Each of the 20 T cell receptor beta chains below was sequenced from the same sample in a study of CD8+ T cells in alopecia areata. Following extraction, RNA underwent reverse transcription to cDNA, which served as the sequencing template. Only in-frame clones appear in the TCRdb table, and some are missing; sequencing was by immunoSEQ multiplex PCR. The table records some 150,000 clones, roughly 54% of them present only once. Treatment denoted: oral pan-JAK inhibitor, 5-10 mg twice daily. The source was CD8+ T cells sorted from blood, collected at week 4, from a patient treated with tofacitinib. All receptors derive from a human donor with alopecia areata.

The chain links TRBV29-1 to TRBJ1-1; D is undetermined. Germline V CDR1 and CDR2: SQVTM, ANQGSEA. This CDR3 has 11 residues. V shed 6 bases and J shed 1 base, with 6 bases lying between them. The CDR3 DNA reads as TGCAGCGTGGACCCGAACACTGAAGCTTTCTTT. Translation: CSVDPNTEAFF.

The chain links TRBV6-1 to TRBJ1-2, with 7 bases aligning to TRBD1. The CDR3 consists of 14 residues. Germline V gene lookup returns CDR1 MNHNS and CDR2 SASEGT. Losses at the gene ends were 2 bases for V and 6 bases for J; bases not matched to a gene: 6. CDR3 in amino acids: CASSEQRGTDGYTF. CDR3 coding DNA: TGTGCCAGCAGTGAACAGAGGGGGACAGATGGCTACACCTTC.

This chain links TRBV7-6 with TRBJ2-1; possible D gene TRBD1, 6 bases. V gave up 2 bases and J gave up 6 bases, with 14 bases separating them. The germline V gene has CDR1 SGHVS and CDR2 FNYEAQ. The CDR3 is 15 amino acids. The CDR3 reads CASSLQGSIVNEQFF. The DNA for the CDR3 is TGTGCCAGCAGCTTACAGGGGTCCATAGTCAATGAGCAGTTCTTC.

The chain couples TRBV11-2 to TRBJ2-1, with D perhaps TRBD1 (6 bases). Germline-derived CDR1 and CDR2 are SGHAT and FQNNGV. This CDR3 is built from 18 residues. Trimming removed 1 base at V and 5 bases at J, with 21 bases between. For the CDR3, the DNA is TGTGCCAGCAGCTTAGGGCCGGGTATGGGACCAGGGGACAATGAGCAGTTCTTC. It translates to CASSLGPGMGPGDNEQFF.

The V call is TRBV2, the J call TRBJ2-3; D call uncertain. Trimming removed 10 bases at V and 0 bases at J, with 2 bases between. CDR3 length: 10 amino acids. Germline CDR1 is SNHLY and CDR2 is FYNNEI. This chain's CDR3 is CAISTDTQYF. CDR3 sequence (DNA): TGTGCCATAAGCACAGATACGCAGTATTTT.

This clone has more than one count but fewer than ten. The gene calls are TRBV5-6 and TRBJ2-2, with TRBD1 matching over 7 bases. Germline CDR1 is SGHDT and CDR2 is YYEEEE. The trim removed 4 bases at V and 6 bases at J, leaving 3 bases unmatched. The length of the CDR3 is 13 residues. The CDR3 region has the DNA TGTGCCAGCAGCCCGACAGGGCCCGGGGAGCTGTTTTTT. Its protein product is CASSPTGPGELFF.

The CDR3 region is CAWRWGGGELFF. The CDR3 bases are TGTGCCTGGAGATGGGGAGGCGGGGAGCTGTTTTTT. V usage is TRBV30 and J usage is TRBJ2-2; D is possibly TRBD2 (6 bases). The CDR3 spans 12 residues. The V end lost 3 bases, the J end lost 7 bases, and 9 bases lay between the germline ends. Germline loops: CDR1 GTSNPN, CDR2 SVGIG (reference sequence).

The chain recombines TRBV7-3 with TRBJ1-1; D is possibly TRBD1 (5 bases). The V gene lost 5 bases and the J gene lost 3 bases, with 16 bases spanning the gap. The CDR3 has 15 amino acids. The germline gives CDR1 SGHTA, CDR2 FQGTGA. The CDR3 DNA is TGTGCCAGCAGCATCGGACCAAGAGGGGACACTGAAGCTTTCTTT. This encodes CASSIGPRGDTEAFF.

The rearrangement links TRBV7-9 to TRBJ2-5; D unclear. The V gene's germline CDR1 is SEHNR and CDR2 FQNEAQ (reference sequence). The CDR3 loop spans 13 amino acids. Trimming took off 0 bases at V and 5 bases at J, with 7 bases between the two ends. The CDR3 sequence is CASSLAIPETQYF. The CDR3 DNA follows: TGTGCCAGCAGCTTAGCTATTCCGGAGACCCAGTACTTC.

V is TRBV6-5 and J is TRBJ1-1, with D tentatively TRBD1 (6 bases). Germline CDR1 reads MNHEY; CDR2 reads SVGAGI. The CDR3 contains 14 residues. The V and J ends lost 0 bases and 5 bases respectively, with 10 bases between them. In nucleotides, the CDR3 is TGTGCCAGCAGTTACTCAGAGGGGGAAACTGAAGCTTTCTTT. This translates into CASSYSEGETEAFF.

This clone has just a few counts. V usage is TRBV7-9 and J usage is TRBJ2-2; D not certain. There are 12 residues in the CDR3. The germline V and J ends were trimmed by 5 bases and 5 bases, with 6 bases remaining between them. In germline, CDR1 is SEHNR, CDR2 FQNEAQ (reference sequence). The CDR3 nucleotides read TGTGCCAGCAGCCCTCGGACCGGGGAGCTGTTTTTT. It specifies CASSPRTGELFF.

The CDR3 is CSVWGIQETQYF. Here the CDR3 DNA reads TGCAGCGTTTGGGGCATCCAAGAGACCCAGTACTTC. This chain links TRBV29-1 with TRBJ2-5, with D maybe TRBD1 (5 bases). Trimming took off 5 bases at V and 1 base at J, with 8 bases between the two ends. The CDR3 has 12 amino acids. The germline V gene encodes CDR1 SQVTM and CDR2 ANQGSEA.

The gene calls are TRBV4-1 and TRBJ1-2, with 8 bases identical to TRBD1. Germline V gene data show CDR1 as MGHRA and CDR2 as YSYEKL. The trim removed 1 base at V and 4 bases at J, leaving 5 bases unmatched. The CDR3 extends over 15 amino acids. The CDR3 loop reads CASSQGTGNPYGYTF. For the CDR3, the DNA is TGCGCCAGCAGCCAAGGGACAGGGAACCCCTATGGCTACACCTTC.

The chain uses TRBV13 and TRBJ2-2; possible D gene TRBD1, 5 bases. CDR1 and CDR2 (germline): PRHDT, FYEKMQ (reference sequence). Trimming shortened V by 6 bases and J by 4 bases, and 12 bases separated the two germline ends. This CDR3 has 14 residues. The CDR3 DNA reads TGTGCCAGCAGACAGGACACCTCCACCGGGGAGCTGTTTTTT. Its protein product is CASRQDTSTGELFF.

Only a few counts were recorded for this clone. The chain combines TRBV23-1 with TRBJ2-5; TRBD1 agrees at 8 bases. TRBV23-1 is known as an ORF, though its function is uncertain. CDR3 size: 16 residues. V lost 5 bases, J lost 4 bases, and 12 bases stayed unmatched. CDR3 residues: CASSLQTTGAGETQYF. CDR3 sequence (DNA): TGCGCCAGCAGTTTGCAGACGACAGGGGCTGGAGAGACCCAGTACTTC.

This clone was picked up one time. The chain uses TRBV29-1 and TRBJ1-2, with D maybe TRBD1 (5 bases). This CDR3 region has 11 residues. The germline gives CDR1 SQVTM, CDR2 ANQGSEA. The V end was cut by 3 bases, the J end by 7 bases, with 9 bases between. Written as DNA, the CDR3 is TGCAGCGTTGAGTGGGGGAGTGGCTACACCTTC. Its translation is CSVEWGSGYTF.

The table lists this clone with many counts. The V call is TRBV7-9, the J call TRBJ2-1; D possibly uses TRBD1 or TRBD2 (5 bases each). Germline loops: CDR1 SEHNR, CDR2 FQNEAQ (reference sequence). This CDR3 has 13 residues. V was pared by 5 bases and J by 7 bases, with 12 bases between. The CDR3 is CASSDLWGNEQFF. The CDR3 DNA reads TGTGCCAGCAGCGACCTCTGGGGGAATGAGCAGTTCTTC.

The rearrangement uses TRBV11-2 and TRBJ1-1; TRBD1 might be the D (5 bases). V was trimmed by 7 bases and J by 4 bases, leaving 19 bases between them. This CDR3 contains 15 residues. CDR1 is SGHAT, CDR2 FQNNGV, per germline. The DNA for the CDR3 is TGTGCCAGCAATTTGATAATCCAGGGATCCACTGAAGCTTTCTTT. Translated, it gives CASNLIIQGSTEAFF.

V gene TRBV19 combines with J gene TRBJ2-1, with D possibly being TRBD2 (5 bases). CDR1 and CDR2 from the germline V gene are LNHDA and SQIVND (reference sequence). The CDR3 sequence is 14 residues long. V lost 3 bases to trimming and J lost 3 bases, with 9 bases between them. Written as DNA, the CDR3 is TGTGCCAGTAGTATCCAAGCGGACTACAATGAGCAGTTCTTC. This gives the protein CASSIQADYNEQFF.

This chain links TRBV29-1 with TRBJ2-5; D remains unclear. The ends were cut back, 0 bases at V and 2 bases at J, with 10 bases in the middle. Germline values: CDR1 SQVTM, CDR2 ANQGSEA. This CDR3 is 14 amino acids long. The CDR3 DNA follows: TGCAGCGTTGAAGATAGAGGCGGACAAGAGACCCAGTACTTC. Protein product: CSVEDRGGQETQYF.